The rows below give T cell receptor beta chains drawn from one sample of a study of blood T cell repertoires in COVID-19. Using immunoSEQ multiplex PCR, the repertoire was profiled, and TCRdb retains in-frame clones only, with some absent. This repertoire shows about 240,000 clones, roughly 91% found once; its top ten account for approximately 3.7%. Sequences were obtained from PBMCs or T cells enriched from blood (not recorded which). Every receptor here comes from a woman aged 30 to 39 who had recovered from COVID-19. Each CDR3 is given with its conserved first and last residue. Fields, in order: CDR3 DNA, CDR3 protein, J gene, clone size, V gene, D gene. D genes are given only for firm matches. A row's size may be missing; if present it is once, few, many or a size class.

DNA: TGTGCCAGCAGTTACTCGGGGACAGGGGGTAAGAACACTGAAGCTTTCTTT
CDR3: CASSYSGTGGKNTEAFF
J: TRBJ1-1
size: .
V: TRBV6-2/TRBV6-3
D: TRBD1

DNA: TGTGCCACCTCTACTAGCGGGAGGTACAATGAGCAGTTCTTC
CDR3: CATSTSGRYNEQFF
J: TRBJ2-1
size: few
V: TRBV6-5
D: TRBD2

DNA: TGTGCCAGCAACACTGGCCAGGGCGAACATGGCTACACCTTC
CDR3: CASNTGQGEHGYTF
J: TRBJ1-2
size: .
V: TRBV5-5
D: .

DNA: TGTGCCTGGAGTCCCCATCGGAGGAACGATGAGCAGTTCTTC
CDR3: CAWSPHRRNDEQFF
J: TRBJ2-1
size: few
V: TRBV30
D: .

DNA: TGTGCCAGCTCACGAGGCCAGAAGTACGAGCAGTACTTC
CDR3: CASSRGQKYEQYF
J: TRBJ2-7
size: .
V: TRBV18
D: .

DNA: TGTGCCAGCAGTCGGCAGACTAGCGGGATCAGTGAGCAGTTCTTC
CDR3: CASSRQTSGISEQFF
J: TRBJ2-1
size: .
V: TRBV28
D: TRBD2

DNA: TGTGCCAGCAGCATGACAGGTCCTTACGAGCAGTACTTC
CDR3: CASSMTGPYEQYF
J: TRBJ2-7
size: .
V: TRBV28
D: .

DNA: TGCGCCAGCAGCCAAGTGGGGACTAGCGGGAGTAATGAGCAGTTCTTC
CDR3: CASSQVGTSGSNEQFF
J: TRBJ2-1
size: .
V: TRBV4-3
D: TRBD2

DNA: TGTGCCAGCAGCTTGGGGAGCGATACCTACAATGAGCAGTTCTTC
CDR3: CASSLGSDTYNEQFF
J: TRBJ2-1
size: .
V: TRBV5-4
D: .

DNA: TGTGCCAGCAGTTTAAACCCCCTAGCGGGACCTAGGGACAATGAGCAGTTCTTC
CDR3: CASSLNPLAGPRDNEQFF
J: TRBJ2-1
size: .
V: TRBV28
D: TRBD2

DNA: TGCAGCGTGCGGACGAGCGGGGAGACCCAGTACTTC
CDR3: CSVRTSGETQYF
J: TRBJ2-5
size: .
V: TRBV29-1
D: .

DNA: TGTGCCAGCAGCGTAGGAGGAGAAGAGACCCAGTACTTC
CDR3: CASSVGGEETQYF
J: TRBJ2-5
size: .
V: TRBV9
D: .

DNA: TGTGCCAGCAGCTTTGTAGCGGGAGGGCCGGAGACCCAGTACTTC
CDR3: CASSFVAGGPETQYF
J: TRBJ2-5
size: .
V: TRBV7-3
D: TRBD2

DNA: TGTGCCACCAGCAGAAGGGGGTGGGACACTGAAGCTTTCTTT
CDR3: CATSRRGWDTEAFF
J: TRBJ1-1
size: .
V: TRBV15
D: .

DNA: TGTGCCAGCAGCCAAGATATCGTGGCTTTCTTT
CDR3: CASSQDIVAFF
J: TRBJ1-1
size: once
V: TRBV4-2
D: .

DNA: TGTGCCAGCAGCCAAGGACTAGCCCCCCATGAGCAGTTCTTC
CDR3: CASSQGLAPHEQFF
J: TRBJ2-1
size: .
V: TRBV7-6
D: TRBD2